A single sample gave rise to the 28 T cell receptor beta chains below, sequenced in a study of shared clonotypes between healthy human individuals. Sequencing used immunoSEQ multiplex PCR; TCRdb keeps in-frame clones, though not all of them. Among 2.3 million or so clones listed, approximately 93% were seen once. The sample was naive CD4+ T cells from PBMCs. Indicated subset: CD45RA+ positively selected. These receptor sequences come from a man younger than 30 in good health. Some clones in this sample may be carry-over from other donors' samples.

The chain joins TRBV6-5 to TRBJ2-1; D unclear. CDR3 length: 14 residues. Between the trimmed V and J ends, which lost 2 bases and 9 bases, there was a span of 14 bases. Germline CDR1 is MNHEY and CDR2 is SVGAGI. The DNA for the CDR3 is TGTGCCAGCAGTTACCACGATCTGATAGGTGAGCAGTTCTTC. Residues: CASSYHDLIGEQFF.

The chain has TRBV9 and TRBJ1-1; possibly TRBD1 for D (5 bases). V lost 0 bases and J lost 0, with 12 bases in between. The length of the CDR3 is 16 residues. In germline, CDR1 is SGDLS, CDR2 YYNGEE. The CDR3 DNA is TGTGCCAGCAGCGTAGAACCGGGACGGATGAACACTGAAGCTTTCTTT. Translated: CASSVEPGRMNTEAFF. Using reference TRBV9 and TRBJ1-1 for the parts outside the CDR3, the full variable domain is DSGVTQTPKHLITATGQRVTLRCSPRSGDLSVYWYQQSLDQGLQFLIQYYNGEERAKGNILERFSAQQFPDLHSELNLSSLELGDSALYFCASSVEPGRMNTEAFFGQGTRLTVV.

A word on this clone: This may come from a read error, since a much larger clone is one base off. DNA for the CDR3: TGCGCCAGCAGCACCGGACTAGCGGGAGTCACAGATACGCAGTATTTT. It is translated as CASSTGLAGVTDTQYF. The chain joins TRBV5-1 to TRBJ2-3, with TRBD2 matching over 13 bases. The CDR3 is 16 amino acids. With 4 bases clipped from V and 2 bases from J, the junction kept 4 bases outside the gene matches. Germline CDR1 is SGHRS and CDR2 is YFSETQ.

CDR3 amino acids: CASSPTGLGPKNIQYF. CDR3 nucleotide sequence: TGTGCCAGCAGCCCTACAGGCCTGGGTCCCAAAAACATTCAGTACTTC. This sequence joins TRBV7-9 and TRBJ2-4, with D possibly matching TRBD1 (5 bases). V was pared by 5 bases and J by 2 bases, with 16 bases between. The germline V gene has CDR1 SEHNR and CDR2 FQNEAQ (reference sequence). This CDR3 comprises 16 residues. The variable domain in full, with the rest retrieved from reference TRBV7-9 and TRBJ2-4, is DTGVSQNPRHKITKRGQNVTFRCDPISEHNRLYWYRQTLGQGPEFLTYFQNEAQLEKSRLLSDRFSAERPKGSFSTLEIQRTEQGDSAMYLCASSPTGLGPKNIQYFGAGTRLSVL.

This chain uses TRBV4-1 with TRBJ2-1; D uncertain. The germline V and J ends were trimmed by 0 bases and 14 bases, with 11 bases remaining between them. This CDR3 is built from 12 residues. In germline, CDR1 is MGHRA, CDR2 YSYEKL. DNA for the CDR3: TGCGCCAGCAGCCAAGATGGAGCCGTTAAGTTCTTC. Translated, it gives CASSQDGAVKFF.

This chain joins TRBV10-1 and TRBJ2-1; 9 bases match TRBD1. V was clipped by 3 bases and J by 5 bases; unmatched bases: 11. Germline CDR1 is WNHNN and CDR2 is SYGVQD (reference sequence). The CDR3 totals 17 residues. The CDR3 reads CASSDDRGQGKHNEQFF. CDR3 DNA: TGCGCCAGCAGTGACGACCGGGGACAGGGAAAACACAATGAGCAGTTCTTC.

V and J are TRBV5-1 and TRBJ1-1, with D possibly matching TRBD1 (6 bases). Trimming cost V 3 bases and J 0 bases, with 15 bases left between them. CDR1 is SGHRS, CDR2 YFSETQ, per germline. This CDR3 region has 16 residues. For the CDR3, the DNA is TGCGCCAGCAGCTCGTTAGGGCAGGGGTTGAACACTGAAGCTTTCTTT. Protein: CASSSLGQGLNTEAFF.

The chain couples TRBV18 to TRBJ1-1; D is possibly TRBD1 (5 bases). Per germline, CDR1 KGHSH and CDR2 LQKENI. There are 15 residues in the CDR3. Deletions cut 6 bases from V and 1 base from J, with 15 bases between. The CDR3 reads CASSPNGGENTEAFF. The CDR3 nucleotides are TGTGCCAGCTCCCCAAACGGGGGGGAGAACACTGAAGCTTTCTTT.

The chain carries TRBV18 and TRBJ2-3; weak D call: TRBD1 (6 bases). V shed 3 bases and J shed 6 bases, with 16 bases lying between them. Germline CDR1 KGHSH, CDR2 LQKENI. The CDR3 has 15 residues. The CDR3 spells CASSPSGAHRDTQYF. CDR3 nucleotides: TGTGCCAGCTCACCTTCAGGGGCCCATCGGGATACGCAGTATTTT.

The chain combines TRBV6-6 with TRBJ1-5, with D tentatively TRBD1 (6 bases). Per germline, CDR1 MNHNY and CDR2 SVGAGI (reference sequence). There are 14 residues in the CDR3. Trimming shortened V by 5 bases and J by 7 bases, and 15 bases separated the two germline ends. CDR3 amino acids: CASSNLQGIQPQHF. As DNA, the CDR3 is TGTGCCAGCAGTAACTTACAGGGAATCCAGCCCCAGCATTTT.

The chain employs TRBV28 and TRBJ2-3; D uncertain. The CDR3 runs 13 residues. The V end lost 4 bases, the J end lost 6 bases, and 11 bases lay between the germline ends. CDR1 is MDHEN, CDR2 SYDVKM, per germline. CDR3 nucleotide sequence: TGTGCCAGCAGTTCACCCCCGGTGGATACGCAGTATTTT. Its translation is CASSSPPVDTQYF.

This chain uses TRBV18 with TRBJ1-3; the D is unclear. V was trimmed by 2 bases and J by 0 bases, leaving 8 bases between them. CDR1 and CDR2 from the germline V gene are KGHSH and LQKENI. The CDR3 totals 15 residues. CDR3 sequence: CASSPDLNSGNTIYF. The DNA for the CDR3 is TGTGCCAGCTCACCAGACCTCAACTCTGGAAACACCATATATTTT.

The V and J genes are TRBV29-1 and TRBJ2-2, with TRBD2 matching 7 bases. In germline, CDR1 is SQVTM, CDR2 ANQGSEA. V was pared by 2 bases and J by 0 bases, with 3 bases of the junction left unmatched. CDR3 length equals 15 residues. The CDR3 bases are TGCAGCGTTGAACTAGCGGATACGAACACCGGGGAGCTGTTTTTT. Amino acid sequence: CSVELADTNTGELFF.

The genes are TRBV4-1 and TRBJ2-1, with D perhaps TRBD2 (6 bases). The germline V and J ends were trimmed by 0 bases and 0 bases, with 12 bases remaining between them. The CDR3 is made up of 17 amino acids. Germline assignment: CDR1 MGHRA and CDR2 YSYEKL. The CDR3 sequence: CASSQDGTGGSYNEQFF. DNA for the CDR3: TGCGCCAGCAGCCAAGATGGGACTGGGGGCTCCTACAATGAGCAGTTCTTC.

The J gene is TRBJ1-1, the V gene TRBV11-2; D gene uncertain. Germline assignment: CDR1 SGHAT and CDR2 FQNNGV. The CDR3 has 15 residues. V gave up 4 bases and J gave up 2 bases, with 14 bases separating them. DNA for the CDR3: TGTGCCAGCAGCTCCTCAAGACTGAGCAACACTGAAGCTTTCTTT. Amino acids: CASSSSRLSNTEAFF.

The rearrangement links TRBV5-4 to TRBJ2-7, with D possibly being TRBD1 (6 bases). Germline lookup yields CDR1 SGHNT and CDR2 YYREEE (reference sequence). The CDR3 length is 15 residues. V lost 4 bases to trimming and J lost 2 bases, with 16 bases between them. CDR3 amino acids: CASSNRAGSPYEQYF. The CDR3 DNA sequence: TGTGCCAGCAGCAACAGGGCCGGTTCCCCCTACGAGCAGTACTTC. Full variable domain (rest looked up from reference TRBV5-4 and TRBJ2-7): ETGVTQSPTHLIKTRGQQVTLRCSSQSGHNTVSWYQQALGQGPQFIFQYYREEENGRGNFPPRFSGLQFPNYSSELNVNALELDDSALYLCASSNRAGSPYEQYFGPGTRLTVT.

The rearrangement links TRBV2 to TRBJ1-1; 7 bases fit TRBD1. This CDR3 has 14 amino acids. CDR1 is SNHLY, CDR2 FYNNEI, per germline. V shed 2 bases and J 4 bases; nucleotides not matched to a gene: 4. The CDR3 DNA follows: TGTGCCAGCAGTGAATTCCAGGGGGGCACTGAAGCTTTCTTT. Translated, it gives CASSEFQGGTEAFF.

The rearrangement joins TRBV7-2 to TRBJ2-5, with 7 bases aligning to TRBD1. Germline CDR1 SGHTA, CDR2 FQGNSA. Unmatched junction bases numbered 3, after V lost 4 bases and J lost 1 base. The CDR3 consists of 14 residues. The CDR3 spells CASSSAGGQETQYF. CDR3 sequence (DNA): TGTGCCAGCAGCTCCGCAGGGGGCCAAGAGACCCAGTACTTC.

The genes are TRBV27 and TRBJ1-1; 10 positions match TRBD1. Germline values: CDR1 MNHEY, CDR2 SMNVEV (reference sequence). Trimming removed 6 bases from V and 4 bases from J; junction bases left unmatched: 14. CDR3 size: 17 residues. CDR3 sequence reads: CASSPRGQGRWVTEAFF. The CDR3 DNA reads TGTGCCAGCAGCCCCAGGGGACAGGGGAGATGGGTCACTGAAGCTTTCTTT.

This chain links TRBV30 with TRBJ1-5; 8 bases map to TRBD1. The V gene's germline CDR1 is GTSNPN and CDR2 SVGIG (reference sequence). This CDR3 is built from 14 residues. Trimming cost V 4 bases and J 6 bases; bases outside gene matches: 8. The CDR3 is CAWTPTGVFQPQHF. In nucleotides, the CDR3 is TGTGCCTGGACACCGACAGGGGTCTTTCAGCCCCAGCATTTT.

CDR3 amino acids: CASSPNPLGGTQYF. CDR3 nucleotides: TGTGCCAGCTCCCCAAATCCACTTGGGGGGACGCAGTATTTT. The V and J genes are TRBV18 and TRBJ2-3; perhaps TRBD2 as D (6 bases). This CDR3 region has 14 residues. Trimming removed 6 bases from V and 9 bases from J, with 19 bases in between. Germline CDR1 is KGHSH and CDR2 is LQKENI.

This chain joins TRBV7-3 and TRBJ1-3, with no clear D. The CDR3 runs to 14 residues. Germline V gene lookup returns CDR1 SGHTA and CDR2 FQGTGA. Trimming left V 1 base short and J 0 bases short, with 4 bases between. The CDR3 is CASSLMGSGNTIYF. CDR3 coding DNA: TGTGCCAGCAGCTTAATGGGCTCTGGAAACACCATATATTTT.

This chain uses TRBV5-4 with TRBJ1-1, with D maybe TRBD1 (5 bases). This CDR3 region has 13 residues. Trimming pared 7 bases from V and 1 base from J, leaving 11 bases between. Germline CDR1 reads SGHNT; CDR2 reads YYREEE (reference sequence). The CDR3 sequence is CASSGRGNTEAFF. The CDR3 DNA sequence: TGTGCCAGCTCAGGGAGGGGGAACACTGAAGCTTTCTTT.

This clone was seen only once. The gene calls are TRBV28 and TRBJ1-4, with 8 bases aligning to TRBD1. The germline CDR1 and CDR2 sequences are MDHEN and SYDVKM. Trimming removed 6 bases from V and 8 bases from J; junction bases left unmatched: 20. This CDR3 contains 18 residues. The CDR3, as DNA: TGTGCCAGCAGCTCCCCCCCTTCCGGGACAGGTTATTGGGAAAAACTGTTTTTT. Its translation is CASSSPPSGTGYWEKLFF.

The V and J genes are TRBV5-4 and TRBJ2-3; tentative D call: TRBD2 (6 bases). CDR3 size: 16 residues. Per the germline V gene, CDR1 is SGHNT and CDR2 is YYREEE (reference sequence). With 4 bases removed from V and 1 base from J, the gap between germline ends came to 16 bases. The CDR3 DNA is TGTGCCAGCAGCCCCAAGACTAGACGCGGCACAGATACGCAGTATTTT. Its protein product is CASSPKTRRGTDTQYF.

The chain has TRBV2 and TRBJ2-7, with 7 bases identical to TRBD1. J lost 12 bases, V lost 3 bases, and 17 bases had no gene match. The CDR3 has 15 residues. The germline V gene has CDR1 SNHLY and CDR2 FYNNEI. The CDR3 DNA reads TGTGCCAGCAGTGAGTCCCGGACAGGCGCTCCCGGAGGGTACTTC. It codes for CASSESRTGAPGGYF. Combining the CDR3 with reference TRBV2 and TRBJ2-7 gives the whole variable domain EPEVTQTPSHQVTQMGQEVILRCVPISNHLYFYWYRQILGQKVEFLVSFYNNEISEKSEIFDDQFSVERPDGSNFTLKIRSTKLEDSAMYFCASSESRTGAPGGYFGPGTRLTVT.

The V and J genes are TRBV7-2 and TRBJ2-7; maybe TRBD1 (5 bases). Germline-derived CDR1 and CDR2 are SGHTA and FQGNSA. V lost 2 bases to trimming and J lost 3 bases, with 11 bases between them. The CDR3 length is 14 residues. Written as DNA, the CDR3 is TGTGCCAGCAGCTTATCCTGGGGCGACTACGAGCAGTACTTC. This gives the protein CASSLSWGDYEQYF.

The rearrangement joins TRBV5-4 to TRBJ1-2; TRBD1 matches 11 bases. The CDR3 has 17 amino acids. Germline V gene sequence: CDR1 SGHNT, CDR2 YYREEE (reference sequence). Trimming at V came to 2 bases and at J to 4 bases, leaving 10 bases not matched to a gene. The CDR3 DNA sequence: TGTGCCAGCAGCTTTCCGATTCCGGGACAGGGGGTCTATGGCTACACCTTC. This gives the protein CASSFPIPGQGVYGYTF. Filled out from reference TRBV5-4 and TRBJ1-2, the complete variable domain reads ETGVTQSPTHLIKTRGQQVTLRCSSQSGHNTVSWYQQALGQGPQFIFQYYREEENGRGNFPPRFSGLQFPNYSSELNVNALELDDSALYLCASSFPIPGQGVYGYTFGSGTRLTVV.